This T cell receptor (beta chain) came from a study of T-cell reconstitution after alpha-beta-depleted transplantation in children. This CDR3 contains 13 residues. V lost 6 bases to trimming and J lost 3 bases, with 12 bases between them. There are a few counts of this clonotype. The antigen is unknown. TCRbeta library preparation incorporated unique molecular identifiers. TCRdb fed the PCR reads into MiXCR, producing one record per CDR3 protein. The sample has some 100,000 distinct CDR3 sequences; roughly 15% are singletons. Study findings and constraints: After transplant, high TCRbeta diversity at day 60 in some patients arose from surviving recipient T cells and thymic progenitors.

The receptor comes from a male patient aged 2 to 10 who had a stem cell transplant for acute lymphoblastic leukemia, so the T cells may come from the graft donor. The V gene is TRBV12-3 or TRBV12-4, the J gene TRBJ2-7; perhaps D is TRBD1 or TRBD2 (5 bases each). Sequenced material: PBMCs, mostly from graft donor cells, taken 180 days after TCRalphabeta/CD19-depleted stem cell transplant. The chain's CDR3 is CASSLMGVYEQYF. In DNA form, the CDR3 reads TGTGCCAGCAGCCTGATGGGGGTCTACGAGCAGTACTTC.